This TCR beta chain was observed in a study of T cells after yellow fever vaccination. Study results and limitations: Peaking on day 5 versus 15, the secondary response was faster but weaker.

With 1 base clipped from V and 9 bases from J, the junction kept 7 bases outside the gene matches. Germline CDR1 SGHTA, CDR2 FQGNSA. CDR3 length equals 14 residues. MiXCR, run by TCRdb on the 5' RACE reads, gives a single entry per CDR3 protein. The sample holds roughly 9,800 distinct CDR3 sequences, under 5.5% seen once. This clonotype was detected many times. The rearrangement uses TRBV7-2 and TRBJ1-1, with 8 bases matching TRBD1. The receptor's source is a young man who received the YFV17D yellow fever vaccine. Sequencing used PBMCs, either bulk or a sorted T-cell subset (CD4+, CD8+, memory, or dextramer-sorted; not recorded which), obtained around 14 days after the first yellow fever vaccination. The CDR3 sequence is CASSLGTGRRKAFF. DNA of the CDR3: TGTGCCAGCAGCTTAGGGACAGGGAGGAGGAAAGCTTTCTTT. The full variable domain, with the rest looked up from reference TRBV7-2 and TRBJ1-1, is GAGVSQSPSNKVTEKGKDVELRCDPISGHTALYWYRQSLGQGLEFLIYFQGNSAPDKSGLPSDRFSAERTGGSVSTLTIQRTQQEDSAVYLCASSLGTGRRKAFFGQGTRLTVV.